This T cell receptor beta chain stems from a study of T-cell reconstitution after alpha-beta-depleted transplantation in children. Trimming removed 6 bases at V and 4 bases at J, with 19 bases between. Germline-derived CDR1 and CDR2 are SQVTM and ANQGSEA. The CDR3 consists of 14 residues. Study results and limitations: Newly generated T cells supplied most T-cell counts and diversity one year post-transplant. At around two months after transplant, the alpha-beta T cells were reportedly derived from several hundred expanded clones that came from non-depleted graft cells.

Researchers prepared the TCRbeta library using unique molecular identifiers, the study reports. MiXCR, applied by TCRdb to the PCR reads, yields one record per CDR3 protein. Among around 100,000 distinct CDR3 sequences listed, about 9.4% were seen once. On this clonotype: Its antigen is currently unknown.

The chain recombines TRBV29-1 with TRBJ2-7; D remains ambiguous. The clonotype was recovered from a boy aged 2 to 10 with acute lymphoblastic leukemia, due to receive a stem cell transplant. The sample consisted of PBMCs, taken before TCRalphabeta/CD19-depleted stem cell transplant. Written as DNA, the CDR3 is TGCAGCGTGATCCCTGCTGGGTCATCTTACGAGCAGTACTTC. Translated, it gives CSVIPAGSSYEQYF.